Below are 28 T cell receptor beta chains sequenced from a single sample in a study of regulatory T cells in long-lasting Graves disease. Time point defined: newly diagnosed GD, antithyroid drugs for less than 3 months. PBMC RNA served as the TCR library source. Assembly of TCR beta libraries relied on iRepertoire HTBI primers together with Arm-PCR of CDR3 regions. TCRdb reprocessed the multiplex PCR reads with MiXCR, giving one entry per CDR3 protein. The table lists more than 450,000 distinct CDR3 sequences, about 11% of them singletons. These same records also appear under a second study, on T cells in Graves' hyperthyroidism and ophthalmopathy.

Sequenced material: peripheral blood mononuclear cells (PBMCs), taken at new diagnosis, from a patient treated with antithyroid drugs. Receptor source: a woman aged 25 to 39 with Graves disease.

This clonotype occurred many times. The chain employs TRBV2 and TRBJ1-1; D call uncertain. CDR3 length equals 14 residues. V lost 2 bases, J lost 0 bases, and 7 bases lay in between. Germline lookup yields CDR1 SNHLY and CDR2 FYNNEI. CDR3 nucleotide sequence: TGTGCCAGCAGTGAAACGGGTCTGAACACTGAAGCTTTCTTT. Translated, it gives CASSETGLNTEAFF.

This clonotype was counted at least ten times. V and J are TRBV2 and TRBJ2-7; TRBD1 agrees at 8 bases. V was clipped by 2 bases and J by 5 bases; unmatched bases: 8. Germline lookup yields CDR1 SNHLY and CDR2 FYNNEI. This CDR3 comprises 15 residues. CDR3 in DNA: TGTGCCAGCAGTGAAACCTCAGGGGGCCTCGACGAGCAGTACTTC. Residues: CASSETSGGLDEQYF.

This sequence joins TRBV20-1 and TRBJ2-5, with 10 nucleotides matching TRBD2. Germline CDR1 and CDR2: DFQATT and SNEGSKA (reference sequence). The CDR3 is 15 residues long. Losses at the gene ends were 5 bases for V and 2 bases for J; bases not matched to a gene: 8. The DNA of the CDR3 is TGCAGTGCTCGCCCCGGGACTAGCGAACAAGAGACCCAGTACTTC. This codes for CSARPGTSEQETQYF.

This clonotype was seen at least ten times. The rearrangement joins TRBV30 to TRBJ2-1; TRBD1 or TRBD2 may be the D gene (5 bases each). The CDR3 length is 15 residues. Germline V gives CDR1 GTSNPN, CDR2 SVGIG (reference sequence). V was cut by 6 bases and J by 2 bases, with 17 bases left in between. The CDR3 protein is CACSPRDGPYNEQFF. The CDR3 DNA follows: TGTGCCTGCTCCCCGAGGGACGGACCCTACAATGAGCAGTTCTTC. The variable domain in full, with the rest retrieved from reference TRBV30 and TRBJ2-1, is SQTIHQWPATLVQPVGSPLSLECTVEGTSNPNLYWYRQAAGRGLQLLFYSVGIGQISSEVPQNLSASRPQDRQFILSSKKLLLSDSGFYLCACSPRDGPYNEQFFGPGTRLTVL.

This clonotype was seen many times. The chain employs TRBV6-1 and TRBJ2-2; a weak D match, TRBD2 (6 bases). V gave up 8 bases and J gave up 5 bases, with 21 bases separating them. From germline, CDR1 is MNHNS and CDR2 SASEGT. The CDR3 is 16 amino acids. The CDR3, as DNA: TGTGCCAGCCAGAACCTCGCCGGGGGTTTGACCGGGGAGCTGTTTTTT. This translates into CASQNLAGGLTGELFF.

This clonotype was observed a few times. The CDR3 DNA sequence: TGTGCCATCAGTGAAACCCCAGGCACTGAAGCTTTCTTT. Translation gives CAISETPGTEAFF. The chain employs TRBV10-3 and TRBJ1-1; D gene unclear. The CDR3 sequence is 13 residues long. CDR1 ENHRY and CDR2 SYGVKD come from the germline V gene. The ends were cut back, 3 bases at V and 4 bases at J, with 9 bases in the middle.

This clonotype has a count of ten or more. The chain combines TRBV11-2 with TRBJ1-4, with TRBD1 identical over 7 bases. With 4 bases clipped from V and 8 bases from J, the junction kept 13 bases outside the gene matches. This CDR3 has 16 amino acids. The V gene's germline CDR1 is SGHAT and CDR2 FQNNGV. The CDR3 nucleotides are TGTGCCAGCAGCTCCACCAGACAGGGAGGAGGGGAAAAACTGTTTTTT. It codes for CASSSTRQGGGEKLFF.

This clonotype was observed many times. This chain uses TRBV6-1 with TRBJ1-1; D is unclear. Germline-derived CDR1 and CDR2 are MNHNS and SASEGT. The CDR3 has 13 amino acids. Trimming took 4 bases from V and 4 from J, leaving 10 bases between them. The CDR3: CASSAGRITEAFF. The CDR3 bases are TGTGCCAGCAGTGCTGGACGGATCACTGAAGCTTTCTTT.

This clonotype was observed at least ten times. This rearrangement joins TRBV2 to TRBJ2-1; TRBD1 might be the D (6 bases). V was cut by 5 bases and J by 5 bases, with 16 bases left in between. Germline assignment: CDR1 SNHLY and CDR2 FYNNEI. This CDR3 comprises 15 residues. CDR3 amino acids: CASSRDILKNNEQFF. In DNA form, the CDR3 reads TGTGCCAGCAGTAGGGACATATTGAAGAACAATGAGCAGTTCTTC.

With regard to this clonotype: At one end the junction does not follow the germline gene, possibly because of a read error. The chain combines TRBV3-1 with TRBJ1-1; D gene unclear. CDR1 and CDR2 (germline): LGHDT, YNNKEL (reference sequence). There are 12 residues in the CDR3. CDR3 amino acids: CASSRRNTEASF. DNA of the CDR3: TGTGCCAGCAGCCGACGCAACACTGAAGCTTCCTTT.

This clonotype was counted a few times. V and J are TRBV4-3 and TRBJ2-1, with 10 bases identical to TRBD2. Germline V gene data show CDR1 as LGHNA and CDR2 as YSLEER. This CDR3 has 19 amino acids. Losses at the gene ends were 2 bases for V and 1 base for J; bases not matched to a gene: 11. Here the CDR3 reads CASSQLLIAGGISYNEQFF. CDR3 nucleotides: TGCGCCAGCAGCCAACTTCTGATAGCGGGAGGTATTTCCTACAATGAGCAGTTCTTC.

This clonotype was observed at least ten times. V usage is TRBV6-1 and J usage is TRBJ2-1; 14 nucleotides align to TRBD2. CDR3 length equals 15 residues. V gave up 5 bases and J gave up 8 bases; unmatched junction bases: 5. Germline V CDR1 and CDR2: MNHNS, SASEGT. The CDR3 is CASSQWTSGRYEQFF. CDR3 bases: TGTGCCAGCAGTCAGTGGACTAGCGGGAGGTATGAGCAGTTCTTC.

This clonotype was picked up many times. DNA for the CDR3: TGTGCCAGCAGCTTAGGTATCCTATGGGGGGCTAGCGGAGATACGCAGTATTTT. Translating gives CASSLGILWGASGDTQYF. V and J are TRBV11-2 and TRBJ2-3; possible D gene TRBD2, 7 bases. This CDR3 region has 18 residues. Germline CDR1 is SGHAT and CDR2 is FQNNGV. V lost 1 base to trimming and J lost 5 bases, with 22 bases between them.

The CDR3 coding sequence is TGCGCCAGCAGCCAAGCACAGCGTGAAAAACTGTTTTTT. Its protein product is CASSQAQREKLFF. V and J are TRBV4-1 and TRBJ1-4; D unclear. The V gene lost 1 base and the J gene lost 7 bases, with 7 bases spanning the gap. The CDR3 has 13 amino acids. The germline CDR1 and CDR2 sequences are MGHRA and YSYEKL.

This chain uses TRBV18 with TRBJ2-3, with 10 bases lining up with TRBD1. The CDR3 loop spans 17 amino acids. From germline, CDR1 is KGHSH and CDR2 LQKENI. V lost 4 bases, J lost 3 bases, and 10 bases stayed unmatched. DNA of the CDR3: TGTGCCAGCTCACGCACGGGACAGGGGTTTTCGACAGATACGCAGTATTTT. Translation: CASSRTGQGFSTDTQYF.

This chain links TRBV12-3 or TRBV12-4 with TRBJ2-5; 10 bases align to TRBD2. The J call is uncertain, as TRBJ2-7 better fits the DNA end. CDR3 length: 14 residues. The CDR3 reads CASSWSSGSHEQYF. CDR3 nucleotides: TGTGCCAGCAGTTGGTCTAGCGGGAGCCACGAGCAGTACTTC.

The sample holds a few counts of this clonotype. The gene calls are TRBV12-3 or TRBV12-4 and TRBJ2-5, with D unresolved. This CDR3 comprises 15 residues. Trimming cost V 8 bases and J 2 bases, with 18 bases left between them. The CDR3: CASASPRLLQETQYF. The CDR3 DNA sequence: TGTGCCAGCGCCTCCCCAAGACTGCTTCAAGAGACCCAGTACTTC.

The V call is TRBV20-1, the J call TRBJ2-7; 15 bases are shared with TRBD2. Germline values: CDR1 DFQATT, CDR2 SNEGSKA (reference sequence). The CDR3 is 18 amino acids. V shed 6 bases and J 5 bases; nucleotides not matched to a gene: 17. CDR3 bases: TGCAGTGCAACGAACTACGGACTAGCGGGAGGGCCTAGGGACGAGCAGTACTTC. This encodes CSATNYGLAGGPRDEQYF.

This clonotype was detected many times. The gene calls are TRBV6-1 and TRBJ2-1; the D is unclear. The CDR3 totals 11 residues. Germline lookup yields CDR1 MNHNS and CDR2 SASEGT. The ends were cut back, 8 bases at V and 3 bases at J, with 5 bases in the middle. The CDR3 DNA sequence: TGTGCCAGCTTGGTCTACAATGAGCAGTTCTTC. It specifies CASLVYNEQFF.

For this clonotype: One base away lies a much larger clone, so this may be a sequencing read error. The chain recombines TRBV11-3 with TRBJ1-2, with a weak D call TRBD1 (6 bases). The length of the CDR3 is 12 residues. The V gene's germline CDR1 is SGHNT and CDR2 YENEEA. V shed 5 bases and J shed 4 bases, with 8 bases lying between them. CDR3 region: CASSKGVYGYTF. CDR3 sequence (DNA): TGTGCCAGCAGCAAGGGGGTCTATGGCTACACCTTC.

This clonotype has ten or more counts. V gene TRBV28 combines with J gene TRBJ1-1; no firm D call. The germline V gene encodes CDR1 MDHEN and CDR2 SYDVKM. The CDR3 sequence is 12 residues long. V lost 1 base and J lost 11, with 11 bases in between. The CDR3 DNA reads TGTGCCAGCAGTTTATCGGGGAACCAGGCTTTCTTT. Translated, it gives CASSLSGNQAFF.

The chain joins TRBV9 to TRBJ1-1, with D uncertain. Germline V gene sequence: CDR1 SGDLS, CDR2 YYNGEE. Trimming took off 0 bases at V and 0 bases at J, with 9 bases between the two ends. This CDR3 spans 15 amino acids. The CDR3 nucleotides are TGTGCCAGCAGCGTAGGTGGGTCGGTGAACACTGAAGCTTTCTTT. Its translation is CASSVGGSVNTEAFF.

This clonotype was counted ten times or more. The V call is TRBV6-2 or TRBV6-3, the J call TRBJ1-6; 9 bases fit TRBD1. The trim removed 6 bases at V and 5 bases at J, leaving 5 bases unmatched. The CDR3 contains 15 residues. Germline loops: CDR1 MNHEY, CDR2 SVGEGT. The CDR3, as DNA: TGTGCCAGCAGCCCACAGGGGGCCAATAATTCACCCCTCCACTTT. Translated: CASSPQGANNSPLHF.

There are many counts of this clonotype. The V and J genes are TRBV18 and TRBJ1-1; TRBD1 might be the D (6 bases). Per the germline V gene, CDR1 is KGHSH and CDR2 is LQKENI. V was shortened by 4 bases and J by 3 bases, with 12 bases between the two germline ends. The CDR3 consists of 14 residues. The CDR3, as DNA: TGTGCCAGCTCACGAGGACAGCAACACACTGAAGCTTTCTTT. Its protein product is CASSRGQQHTEAFF.

This clonotype was found many times. The CDR3 region has the DNA TGTGCCTGGAGTGTACTAGGACAGGGGCAGCCCCAGCATTTT. Its translation is CAWSVLGQGQPQHF. The chain joins TRBV30 to TRBJ1-5; TRBD1 matches 9 bases. The length of the CDR3 is 14 residues. The germline gives CDR1 GTSNPN, CDR2 SVGIG (reference sequence). The V and J ends lost 0 bases and 7 bases, in that order; junction bases with no gene match: 4.

Many counts were recorded for this clonotype. V is TRBV18 and J is TRBJ2-7; 9 positions agree with TRBD1. The length of the CDR3 is 14 residues. The V segment lost 4 bases and the J segment 3 bases; nucleotides outside the gene matches: 4. Germline lookup yields CDR1 KGHSH and CDR2 LQKENI. Here the CDR3 DNA reads TGTGCCAGCTCACAGGGACAGGGACACTACGAGCAGTACTTC. Encoded protein: CASSQGQGHYEQYF. Variable domain in full (rest from reference TRBV18 and TRBJ2-7): NAGVMQNPRHLVRRRGQEARLRCSPMKGHSHVYWYRQLPEEGLKFMVYLQKENIIDESGMPKERFSAEFPKEGPSILRIQQVVRGDSAAYFCASSQGQGHYEQYFGPGTRLTVT.

The chain combines TRBV15 with TRBJ2-3, with TRBD2 as a possible D gene (5 bases). This CDR3 is built from 15 residues. V lost 7 bases and J lost 2, with 16 bases in between. Per germline, CDR1 LNHNV and CDR2 YYDKDF (reference sequence). CDR3 sequence reads: CATKRRISDTDTQYF. As DNA, the CDR3 is TGTGCCACCAAGAGGAGGATTTCTGACACAGATACGCAGTATTTT.

This clonotype was observed at least ten times. This chain links TRBV20-1 with TRBJ2-2; possibly TRBD2 for D (5 bases). The germline CDR1 and CDR2 sequences are DFQATT and SNEGSKA (reference sequence). Deletions cut 1 base from V and 3 bases from J, with 15 bases between. There are 16 residues in the CDR3. This CDR3 reads CSARGGRTYDTGELFF. The CDR3 nucleotides are TGCAGTGCTAGAGGCGGGCGAACGTATGACACCGGGGAGCTGTTTTTT.